This entry lists 20 T cell receptor beta chains sequenced from one sample in a study of CD8 T cells in ankylosing spondylitis. Study observations and caveats: A TCR beta motif made of fewer than ten highly homologous variants seemed typical of ankylosing spondylitis blood.

These receptors are not linked to any known antigen. Via MiXCR, TCRdb re-called the 5' RACE reads, giving one row per CDR3 protein. The sample shows about 750,000 distinct CDR3 sequences, roughly 19% of them seen only once. The sample taken for sequencing was blood, either unsorted or a sorted T cell fraction (not recorded which). The receptors here all came from a male donor with ankylosing spondylitis.

This chain connects TRBV20-1 to TRBJ1-5, with 12 bases that match TRBD1. CDR1 is DFQATT and CDR2 is SNEGSKA in the germline V gene (reference sequence). The J segment lost 2 bases and the V segment lost 6 bases, leaving 5 bases of the junction unmatched. This CDR3 has 15 residues. CDR3 protein: CSARGQGAGNQPQHF. CDR3 sequence (DNA): TGCAGTGCAAGGGGACAGGGGGCCGGCAATCAGCCCCAGCATTTT.

This rearrangement joins TRBV2 to TRBJ1-1; D unresolved. Germline V gives CDR1 SNHLY, CDR2 FYNNEI. With 2 bases removed from V and 3 bases from J, the gap between germline ends came to 1 base. This CDR3 spans 11 amino acids. CDR3 nucleotide sequence: TGTGCCAGCAGTGAACACACTGAAGCTTTCTTT. Protein: CASSEHTEAFF.

This rearrangement joins TRBV6-1 to TRBJ2-2; TRBD1 agrees at 8 bases. The trim removed 8 bases at V and 2 bases at J, leaving 7 bases unmatched. The CDR3 extends over 15 amino acids. Germline V gene data show CDR1 as MNHNS and CDR2 as SASEGT. The CDR3 spells CASDTGGLNTGELFF. CDR3 sequence (DNA): TGTGCCAGCGACACAGGGGGTCTTAACACCGGGGAGCTGTTTTTT.

This clonotype was counted a few times. V is TRBV29-1 and J is TRBJ2-3, with a possible D match to TRBD2 (5 bases). The CDR3 has 16 amino acids. Trimming removed 5 bases from V and 1 base from J, with 19 bases in between. The germline CDR1 and CDR2 sequences are SQVTM and ANQGSEA. The CDR3 DNA sequence: TGCAGCGTTCTCGTGGCGGGCTCCCGGGGCACAGATACGCAGTATTTT. Amino acids: CSVLVAGSRGTDTQYF.

This clonotype was detected only a few times. V usage is TRBV27 and J usage is TRBJ1-1; a possible D gene is TRBD1 (5 bases). This CDR3 has 17 residues. Trimming cost V 4 bases and J 1 base, with 19 bases left between them. Germline values: CDR1 MNHEY, CDR2 SMNVEV (reference sequence). CDR3 region: CASSSSSQGSRNTEAFF. The CDR3, as DNA: TGTGCCAGCAGTTCCTCTTCCCAGGGCAGCCGGAACACTGAAGCTTTCTTT.

The J gene is TRBJ2-7, the V gene TRBV4-3; 8 bases line up with TRBD2. Germline assignment: CDR1 LGHNA and CDR2 YSLEER. J gave up 0 bases and V 4 bases, and 11 bases lay outside the gene matches. This CDR3 has 17 amino acids. The CDR3 loop reads CASSRHITGTSSYEQYF. Here the CDR3 DNA reads TGCGCCAGCAGCCGCCATATTACCGGGACTAGCTCCTACGAGCAGTACTTC.

At least ten counts were recorded for this clonotype. This sequence joins TRBV12-3 or TRBV12-4 and TRBJ2-1, with TRBD2 matching over 13 bases. After removal of 5 bases from V and 8 bases from J, the junction contained 6 bases not matched to a gene. The CDR3 spans 15 residues. The CDR3 DNA is TGTGCCAGCAGTCCGGGACTAGCGGGGAGAGATGAGCAGTTCTTC. Translated, it gives CASSPGLAGRDEQFF.

The rearrangement links TRBV12-3 or TRBV12-4 to TRBJ1-2; perhaps TRBD1 as D (6 bases). The CDR3 totals 17 residues. Trimming cost V 2 bases and J 7 bases, with 23 bases left between them. The CDR3 here is CASSLRVGYRAGGGYTF. In DNA, the CDR3 is TGTGCCAGCAGTTTAAGGGTTGGGTACAGGGCTGGGGGTGGCTACACCTTC.

This clonotype was seen more than once but under ten times. V and J are TRBV29-1 and TRBJ2-4; 9 bases align to TRBD1. The germline CDR1 and CDR2 sequences are SQVTM and ANQGSEA. V was clipped by 5 bases and J by 6 bases; unmatched bases: 26. The length of the CDR3 is 20 residues. The CDR3 loop reads CSVTPAILSGQGLEGNIQYF. The CDR3 region has the DNA TGCAGCGTTACTCCGGCCATTCTCTCGGGACAGGGCCTCGAAGGAAACATTCAGTACTTC.

The chain recombines TRBV6-1 with TRBJ1-4; 10 bases map to TRBD1. Germline V gives CDR1 MNHNS, CDR2 SASEGT. This CDR3 region has 14 residues. The V and J ends lost 6 bases and 8 bases, in that order; junction bases with no gene match: 6. The DNA for the CDR3 is TGTGCCAGCAGCCTGGGACAGGGGTTAGAAAAACTGTTTTTT. This translates into CASSLGQGLEKLFF.

This clonotype was recorded at least ten times. J is TRBJ2-3 and V is TRBV7-2; D is unclear. Trimming removed 3 bases from V and 8 bases from J, with 9 bases in between. CDR1 is SGHTA and CDR2 is FQGNSA in the germline V gene. This CDR3 has 12 amino acids. The CDR3 region has the DNA TGTGCCAGCAGCTTCATCGACGTTACGCAGTATTTT. The encoded protein is CASSFIDVTQYF.

This clonotype was counted between two and nine times. CDR3 nucleotide sequence: TGTGCCAGCAGCACAACAGGGGGCGCCTACAATGAGCAGTTCTTC. Its protein product is CASSTTGGAYNEQFF. The J gene is TRBJ2-1, the V gene TRBV9; the match to TRBD1 covers 9 bases. Germline trimming cut 4 bases from V and 2 bases from J; bases unmatched to any gene: 4. From germline, CDR1 is SGDLS and CDR2 YYNGEE. This CDR3 has 15 residues.

The V gene is TRBV7-9, the J gene TRBJ2-1; unclear D gene. V was shortened by 0 bases and J by 0 bases, with 12 bases between the two germline ends. The CDR3 consists of 17 residues. CDR1 and CDR2 from the germline V gene are SEHNR and FQNEAQ (reference sequence). CDR3: CASSLASWGNSYNEQFF. As DNA, the CDR3 is TGTGCCAGCAGCTTAGCGTCGTGGGGAAACTCCTACAATGAGCAGTTCTTC. Looking up the rest from reference TRBV7-9 and TRBJ2-1 gives the full variable domain: DTGVSQNPRHKITKRGQNVTFRCDPISEHNRLYWYRQTLGQGPEFLTYFQNEAQLEKSRLLSDRFSAERPKGSFSTLEIQRTEQGDSAMYLCASSLASWGNSYNEQFFGPGTRLTVL.

In this sample, this clonotype turned up a few times. The rearrangement links TRBV12-3 or TRBV12-4 to TRBJ2-1; TRBD1 matches 12 bases. Trimming cost V 7 bases and J 8 bases; bases outside gene matches: 12. This CDR3 is built from 16 residues. The DNA for the CDR3 is TGTGCCAGCAACAAACAGGGACAGGGGGCAATTCATGAGCAGTTCTTC. It is translated as CASNKQGQGAIHEQFF.

Worth noting for this clonotype: Its ends do not fully match the called genes, so a read error is possible. The chain is built from TRBV12-3 or TRBV12-4 and TRBJ2-5; perhaps TRBD1 as D (6 bases). CDR3 size: 13 residues. CDR3 amino acids: CPSSWKGVETQYF. The DNA for the CDR3 is TGTCCCAGCAGTTGGAAGGGGGTTGAGACCCAGTACTTC.

The chain employs TRBV6-2 or TRBV6-3 and TRBJ2-1; D unclear. The germline CDR1 and CDR2 sequences are MNHEY and SVGEGT. V shed 6 bases and J shed 7 bases, with 7 bases lying between them. The length of the CDR3 is 11 residues. This CDR3 reads CASRDWNEQFF. Here the CDR3 DNA reads TGTGCCAGCAGAGACTGGAATGAGCAGTTCTTC.

A single count supports this clonotype. The J gene is TRBJ1-3, the V gene TRBV6-1, with D tentatively TRBD1 (6 bases). Germline CDR1 is MNHNS and CDR2 is SASEGT. V was clipped by 6 bases and J by 0 bases, with 12 bases between them. This CDR3 region has 15 residues. The CDR3 nucleotides are TGTGCCAGCAGACGGGACACCGGCTCTGGAAACACCATATATTTT. The encoded protein is CASRRDTGSGNTIYF.

The chain recombines TRBV6-1 with TRBJ1-5, with TRBD1 matching over 8 bases. CDR3 length: 12 amino acids. Per the germline V gene, CDR1 is MNHNS and CDR2 is SASEGT. V shed 8 bases and J 9 bases; nucleotides not matched to a gene: 6. The CDR3 nucleotides are TGTGCCAGCGGACAGGGATATTCGCCCCAGCATTTT. Translation gives CASGQGYSPQHF.

This clonotype was picked up a small number of times. The chain combines TRBV3-1 with TRBJ1-4; D may be TRBD1 (5 bases). Looked up from germline, CDR1 is LGHDT and CDR2 is YNNKEL (reference sequence). V was clipped by 2 bases and J by 4 bases, with 14 bases between them. The CDR3 totals 16 residues. CDR3 nucleotides: TGTGCCAGCAGCCAACCGATCGACAGCCTTAATGAAAAACTGTTTTTT. The encoded protein is CASSQPIDSLNEKLFF.

This clonotype was seen just once. The chain employs TRBV4-1 and TRBJ2-1; D not resolved. CDR1 MGHRA and CDR2 YSYEKL come from the germline V gene. Deletions cut 2 bases from V and 10 bases from J, with 9 bases between. The CDR3 is made up of 12 amino acids. The CDR3 sequence is CASSQSQSEQFF. Here the CDR3 DNA reads TGCGCCAGCAGCCAATCACAGTCAGAGCAGTTCTTC.